These T cell receptor beta chains were read from a single sample in a study of blood T cell repertoires in COVID-19. Generated by immunoSEQ multiplex PCR, the TCRdb table keeps only in-frame clones and is missing some. The repertoire includes about 150,000 clones, 70% to 80% of them detected once, and approximately 15% sits in the top ten. The sequenced sample was peripheral blood. These receptors came from a man aged 45 to 65 with acute or convalescent COVID-19. The CDR3 runs from the conserved cysteine through the conserved F or W. A D gene is named only where the DNA matches it firmly. Rows may omit the clone size; those that give it use once, few, many or a size class.

>TRBD2|TRBJ2-1|TRBV5-4|-
CASSRSGRGINEQFF
TGTGCCAGCAGCCGAAGCGGGAGAGGTATAAATGAGCAGTTCTTC
>TRBD2|TRBJ2-3|TRBV5-1|-
CASSIGTSGALDTQYF
TGCGCCAGCAGCATCGGGACTAGCGGGGCCTTGGATACGCAGTATTTT
>TRBD2|TRBJ2-3|TRBV5-1|-
CASSLAIGAGAQYF
TGCGCCAGCAGCTTGGCCATAGGGGCGGGGGCGCAGTATTTT
>TRBD1|TRBJ1-1|TRBV4-1|-
CASSPGQGTTEAFF
TGCGCCAGCAGCCCAGGACAGGGCACCACTGAAGCTTTCTTT
>-|TRBJ1-4|TRBV4-2|-
CASSQGRSGEKLFF
TGTGCCAGCAGCCAGGGGCGATCAGGGGAAAAACTGTTTTTT
>-|TRBJ1-2|TRBV30|-
CAWSVPQGSYGYTF
TGTGCCTGGAGTGTACCTCAGGGAAGCTATGGCTACACCTTC
>-|TRBJ2-5|TRBV18|-
CASSPGERLEETQYF
TGTGCCAGCTCACCGGGAGAAAGGTTGGAAGAGACCCAGTACTTC
>TRBD1|TRBJ2-7|TRBV11-1|few
CASSSRQGSSYEQYF
TGTGCCAGCAGCTCCCGACAGGGGAGCTCCTACGAGCAGTACTTC
>-|TRBJ1-1|TRBV30|-
CAWSPGMNTEAFF
TGTGCCTGGAGCCCGGGAATGAACACTGAAGCTTTCTTT
>TRBD2|TRBJ2-7|TRBV20-1|few
CSAWTSNEQYF
TGCAGTGCCTGGACTAGCAACGAGCAGTACTTC
>TRBD1|TRBJ2-1|TRBV5-1|-
CASSLAGGSGNEQFF
TGCGCCAGCAGCTTGGCAGGGGGATCGGGCAATGAGCAGTTCTTC
>TRBD2|TRBJ2-3|TRBV7-3|many
CASSSPGLGAGGTDTQYF
TGTGCCAGCAGCTCTCCGGGACTAGGGGCAGGGGGCACAGATACGCAGTATTTT
>TRBD1|TRBJ1-2|TRBV5-1|-
CASSLDRGYGYTF
TGCGCCAGCAGCTTGGACAGGGGCTATGGCTACACCTTC
>-|TRBJ1-1|TRBV30|-
CAQLKYTEAFF
TGTGCCCAACTAAAATACACTGAAGCTTTCTTT
>-|TRBJ1-1|TRBV6-5|-
CASSPGQFTEAFF
TGTGCCAGCAGTCCCGGACAGTTCACTGAAGCTTTCTTT
>TRBD2|TRBJ2-1|TRBV7-7|-
CASSSFPRGGAYDYNEQFF
TGTGCCAGCAGCTCCTTCCCCCGGGGGGGGGCTTACGACTACAATGAGCAGTTCTTC
>-|TRBJ1-1|TRBV18|-
CASSLSGGPIEAFF
TGTGCCAGCTCACTCTCCGGGGGTCCTATTGAAGCTTTCTTT
>TRBD2|TRBJ2-3|TRBV19|-
CASKRGGSTDTQYF
TGTGCCAGTAAGCGGGGCGGTAGCACAGATACGCAGTATTTT
>-|TRBJ2-6|TRBV5-4|-
CASSLASSSSGANVLTF
TGTGCCAGCAGCTTGGCTAGCTCAAGCTCTGGGGCCAACGTCCTGACTTTC
>-|TRBJ2-2|TRBV18|-
CASSLSVANTGELFF
TGTGCCAGCTCACTTAGTGTCGCGAACACCGGGGAGCTGTTTTTT
>-|TRBJ1-5|TRBV19|-
CASSSGFGQPQHF
TGTGCCAGTAGTTCAGGGTTTGGTCAGCCCCAGCATTTT
>-|TRBJ1-5|TRBV6-5|-
CASRSGGGGNQPQHF
TGTGCCAGCAGGTCGGGGGGGGGAGGCAATCAGCCCCAGCATTTT
>-|TRBJ1-6|TRBV3-1/TRBV3-2|few
CASSQALGSASPLHF
TGTGCCAGCAGCCAAGCCCTAGGTTCGGCTTCACCCCTCCACTTT
>-|TRBJ2-2|TRBV4-1|-
CASSPPSGELFF
TGCGCCAGCAGCCCTCCCAGCGGGGAGCTGTTTTTT
>-|TRBJ2-3|TRBV6-6|-
CASSPLTAVITDTQYF
TGTGCCAGCAGTCCACTGACCGCGGTAATCACAGATACGCAGTATTTT